The sequence of this T cell receptor beta chain was determined in a study of identical twins. TCRdb independently ran MiXCR on the 5' RACE reads; one entry per CDR3 protein. The sample carries approximately 600,000 distinct CDR3 sequences, approximately 9.6% recorded once. V dropped 6 bases and J dropped 7; count of bases not matched to a gene: 1. Germline lookup yields CDR1 MNHEY and CDR2 SVGAGI. CDR3 size: 11 residues. This clonotype came up many times. This same sample was also part of a study on yellow fever vaccine responses in identical twins.

The V and J genes are TRBV6-5 and TRBJ1-2; 8 nucleotides agree with TRBD1. Sequencing input: PBMCs. This clonotype was sampled from a woman under 30 in good health. CDR3 sequence: CASSTGGGYTF. The CDR3 coding sequence is TGTGCCAGCAGCACAGGGGGTGGCTACACCTTC.